This T cell receptor (beta chain) derives from a study of CD8+ T cells in alopecia areata. Overall study findings and caveats: Unlike in mice, where it was clearer, TCR sharing across patients was less clear, possibly HLA-related.

Investigators isolated RNA and reverse transcribed it into cDNA to act as the sequencing template. Libraries were prepared by immunoSEQ multiplex PCR; TCRdb keeps only in-frame clonotypes and omits some of them. The sample includes 110,000 or so clones, 55% to 70% seen only once; the top ten take 2.8%. This clone was seen only a few times. Its specificity is unknown. Germline loops: CDR1 SGHRS, CDR2 YFSETQ. This CDR3 contains 14 residues. V lost 0 bases and J lost 4, with 8 bases in between. The chain is built from TRBV5-1 and TRBJ1-5; D gene uncertain. This sequence was found in a human donor in good health. The sequenced sample was CD4+ T cells sorted from blood. The CDR3 here is CASSLGGGNQPQHF. CDR3 DNA: TGCGCCAGCAGCTTGGGGGGTGGAAATCAGCCCCAGCATTTT.